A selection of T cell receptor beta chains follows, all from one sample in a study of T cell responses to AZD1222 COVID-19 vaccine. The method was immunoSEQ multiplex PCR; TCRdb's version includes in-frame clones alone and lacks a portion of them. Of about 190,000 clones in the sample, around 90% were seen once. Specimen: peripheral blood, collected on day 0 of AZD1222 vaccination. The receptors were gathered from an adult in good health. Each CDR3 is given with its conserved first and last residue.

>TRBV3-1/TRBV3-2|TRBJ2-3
CASSPGLAGGTAFDTDTQYF
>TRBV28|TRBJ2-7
CASGYEQYF
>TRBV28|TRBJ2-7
CASSFGDRRYYEQYF
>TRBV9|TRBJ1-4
CASSARGGTTGYNEKLFF
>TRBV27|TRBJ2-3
CASSLWRGTDTQYF
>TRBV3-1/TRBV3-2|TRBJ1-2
CASSQESPSYGYTF
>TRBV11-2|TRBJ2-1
CASGGGLAGYNEQFF
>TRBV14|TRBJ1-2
CASSLPGKDGYTF
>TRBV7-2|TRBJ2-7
CASSLVGASYEQYF
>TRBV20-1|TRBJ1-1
CSSPPAFF
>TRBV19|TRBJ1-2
CASSPLPVGGYTF
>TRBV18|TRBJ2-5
CASSPLSGKETQYF
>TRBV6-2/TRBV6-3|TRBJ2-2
CASSSPLAALNTGELFF
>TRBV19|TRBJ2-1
CASSILAGGNEQFF
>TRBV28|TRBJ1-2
CASSLLHNFDWAYGYTF
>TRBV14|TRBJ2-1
CASSDAGLAGAPTDEQFF
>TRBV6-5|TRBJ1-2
CASSYRGPVDGYTF
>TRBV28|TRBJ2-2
CASVPPTGELFF
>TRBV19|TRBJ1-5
CASSRTVSRNQPQHF
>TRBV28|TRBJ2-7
CASSPLRALAGSDYEQYF